In its sample, the clone carrying this TCR beta chain was seen many times. Antigen: not known. iRepertoire HTBI primers and Arm-PCR of CDR3 regions built TCR beta libraries. In the original analysis: Gene usage covered about 62 TRBV and roughly 14 TRBJ segments. Using its own MiXCR run on the multiplex PCR reads, TCRdb lists one record per CDR3 protein. The authors' filters were not applied to this entry. This repertoire shows under 500,000 distinct CDR3 sequences, more than 20% found once; its top ten account for around 20%. This record comes from a study of regulatory T cells in long-lasting Graves disease. Study-wide findings and caveats: Because few samples were included, accuracy may have been lower.

The CDR3 is 12 residues long. The J segment lost 10 bases and the V segment lost 7 bases, leaving 12 bases of the junction unmatched. In germline, CDR1 is DFQATT, CDR2 SNEGSKA (reference sequence). As for time point: persistent/refractory GD, antithyroid drugs over 5 years with positive TRAb. Construction of the TCR library relied on RNA isolated from PBMCs. Per American Thyroid Association guidelines, Graves' disease was diagnosed. Patients all came to the study from an endocrinology department in Xi'an, China. The chain employs TRBV20-1 and TRBJ2-5; 7 nucleotides align to TRBD1. The sequence derives from a female donor with Graves disease. Here the sequenced sample was peripheral blood mononuclear cells (PBMCs), taken when the disease was refractory, from a patient treated with antithyroid drugs. Here the CDR3 reads CSVPDRAPSQYF. In nucleotides, the CDR3 is TGCAGTGTTCCTGACAGGGCACCCAGCCAGTACTTC.